Reported below is one T cell receptor beta chain. As yet, its antigen is unknown. Profiled with immunoSEQ multiplex PCR; TCRdb holds only in-frame clones, not every one. This sample carries 150,000 to 180,000 clones, about 87% of them seen once, and the ten largest clones take around 3%. The data stem from a study of T cell responses to AZD1222 COVID-19 vaccine. Overall study findings and caveats: Donors in the cohort were predominantly white British and more often female, and clonal diversity was possibly underestimated.

Trimming at V came to 2 bases and at J to 8 bases, leaving 10 bases not matched to a gene. This CDR3 is built from 15 residues. Germline V gene lookup returns CDR1 SNHLY and CDR2 FYNNEI. The material sequenced was peripheral blood, taken on day 0 of AZD1222 vaccination. The origin of this receptor is an adult in good health. J is TRBJ1-2 and V is TRBV2; 8 positions match TRBD1. In DNA form, the CDR3 reads TGTGCCAGCAGTGAAATGGTGACAGGGGTTGGGGGCTACACCTTC. Its protein product is CASSEMVTGVGGYTF.